Each of the 17 T cell receptor beta chains below was sequenced from the same sample in a study of cytomegalovirus exposure and HLA in healthy donors. Primers included in the PCR were 60 Vbeta and 13 Jbeta primers. The method was immunoSEQ multiplex PCR; TCRdb's version includes in-frame clones alone and lacks a portion of them. The sample consists of roughly 150,000 clones, roughly 79% of them appearing once. What was sequenced was PBMCs. The receptors were gathered from a woman in her thirties or forties in good health and CMV-seronegative.

There are a few counts of this clone. This chain links TRBV5-4 with TRBJ1-1, with D possibly TRBD1 on 5 matching bases. Germline CDR1 reads SGHNT; CDR2 reads YYREEE (reference sequence). The length of the CDR3 is 13 residues. Trimming left V 5 bases short and J 0 bases short, with 8 bases between. CDR3 in amino acids: CASRETVNTEAFF. The CDR3 DNA is TGTGCCAGCAGGGAGACAGTGAACACTGAAGCTTTCTTT. The whole variable domain, filled in from reference TRBV5-4 and TRBJ1-1, reads ETGVTQSPTHLIKTRGQQVTLRCSSQSGHNTVSWYQQALGQGPQFIFQYYREEENGRGNFPPRFSGLQFPNYSSELNVNALELDDSALYLCASRETVNTEAFFGQGTRLTVV.

This chain links TRBV28 with TRBJ2-7, with D perhaps TRBD2 (6 bases). The germline gives CDR1 MDHEN, CDR2 SYDVKM. This CDR3 region has 16 residues. Between the trimmed V and J ends, which lost 2 bases and 0 bases, there was a span of 14 bases. The CDR3 sequence is CASSLVGDLSSYEQYF. The CDR3 nucleotides read TGTGCCAGCAGTTTAGTTGGGGACTTGAGCTCCTACGAGCAGTACTTC. The entire variable domain, with the rest obtained from reference TRBV28 and TRBJ2-7, is as follows: DVKVTQSSRYLVKRTGEKVFLECVQDMDHENMFWYRQDPGLGLRLIYFSYDVKMKEKGDIPEGYSVSREKKERFSLILESASTNQTSMYLCASSLVGDLSSYEQYFGPGTRLTVT.

This chain joins TRBV5-4 and TRBJ1-2; perhaps TRBD1 as D (5 bases). Germline CDR1 SGHNT, CDR2 YYREEE (reference sequence). The CDR3 spans 14 residues. Deletions cut 2 bases from V and 4 bases from J, with 12 bases between. The CDR3 reads CASSFSHRFYGYTF. CDR3 nucleotides: TGTGCCAGCAGCTTCTCCCACAGGTTCTATGGCTACACCTTC.

The V gene is TRBV5-6, the J gene TRBJ2-4; the D gene is possibly TRBD1 (6 bases). Trimming shortened V by 0 bases and J by 1 base, and 11 bases separated the two germline ends. This CDR3 region has 16 residues. Germline V CDR1 and CDR2: SGHDT, YYEEEE. For the CDR3, the DNA is TGTGCCAGCAGCTTGGACAGGGAAGATGCCAAAAACATTCAGTACTTC. Protein: CASSLDREDAKNIQYF. Complete variable domain (other parts from reference TRBV5-6 and TRBJ2-4): DAGVTQSPTHLIKTRGQQVTLRCSPKSGHDTVSWYQQALGQGPQFIFQYYEEEERQRGNFPDRFSGHQFPNYSSELNVNALLLGDSALYLCASSLDREDAKNIQYFGAGTRLSVL.

The chain has TRBV6-5 and TRBJ1-3, with unresolved D. Trimming removed 4 bases from V and 0 bases from J, with 7 bases in between. The germline V gene encodes CDR1 MNHEY and CDR2 SVGAGI. This CDR3 has 14 amino acids. Here the CDR3 reads CASSSGDSGNTIYF. The CDR3, as DNA: TGTGCCAGCAGTTCCGGGGACTCTGGAAACACCATATATTTT.

The V gene is TRBV6-5, the J gene TRBJ1-1; possibly TRBD1 for D (6 bases). The CDR3 runs 13 residues. Germline CDR1 MNHEY, CDR2 SVGAGI. Trimming cost V 6 bases and J 1 base, with 9 bases left between them. Here the CDR3 DNA reads TGTGCCAGCAGCCCACAGGGGAACACTGAAGCTTTCTTT. Translating it yields CASSPQGNTEAFF.

This chain uses TRBV7-9 with TRBJ2-2; 10 bases are shared with TRBD2. The CDR3 runs 15 residues. The germline gives CDR1 SEHNR, CDR2 FQNEAQ (reference sequence). With 3 bases clipped from V and 3 bases from J, the junction kept 1 base outside the gene matches. The CDR3 nucleotides are TGTGCCAGCAGCTTTCTAGCGGGAGACACCGGGGAGCTGTTTTTT. Its protein is CASSFLAGDTGELFF.

Only a few counts were recorded for this clone. In DNA form, the CDR3 reads TGTGCCAGCTCAAGCGATCAGGGGCGGAACTATGGCTACACCTTC. The encoded protein is CASSSDQGRNYGYTF. This sequence joins TRBV18 and TRBJ1-2, with D maybe TRBD1 (6 bases). The V gene lost 5 bases and the J gene lost 2 bases, with 15 bases spanning the gap. The V gene's germline CDR1 is KGHSH and CDR2 LQKENI. The CDR3 sequence is 15 residues long.

V is TRBV5-4 and J is TRBJ2-7; D unclear. Germline CDR1 SGHNT, CDR2 YYREEE (reference sequence). V lost 0 bases and J lost 0, with 10 bases in between. The CDR3 is made up of 15 amino acids. This CDR3 is CASSLDSHSSYEQYF. CDR3 nucleotide sequence: TGTGCCAGCAGCTTGGACAGCCATAGCTCCTACGAGCAGTACTTC.

The chain joins TRBV10-3 to TRBJ1-2; TRBD1 matches 10 bases. The CDR3 runs to 15 residues. The V gene's germline CDR1 is ENHRY and CDR2 SYGVKD. The V and J ends lost 2 bases and 6 bases, in that order; junction bases with no gene match: 6. The CDR3 nucleotides read TGTGCCATCAGTGAGACATCGACAGGGGGCGATGGCTACACCTTC. Amino acid sequence: CAISETSTGGDGYTF.

This clone has only a few counts. V and J are TRBV9 and TRBJ2-1; 9 nucleotides agree with TRBD1. There are 16 residues in the CDR3. V trimming: 3 bases; J trimming: 5 bases; junction bases outside the gene matches: 9. Per germline, CDR1 SGDLS and CDR2 YYNGEE. As DNA, the CDR3 is TGTGCCAGCAGCGAGGGGGGACAGGGAAGTGACAATGAGCAGTTCTTC. This encodes CASSEGGQGSDNEQFF.

This clone has only a few counts. The rearrangement uses TRBV15 and TRBJ2-7; no clear D gene. Germline CDR1 and CDR2: LNHNV and YYDKDF (reference sequence). CDR3 length equals 14 residues. V was shortened by 0 bases and J by 6 bases, with 12 bases between the two germline ends. This CDR3 reads CATSRDLSEREQYF. CDR3 coding DNA: TGTGCCACCAGCAGAGATCTCTCTGAGCGCGAGCAGTACTTC.

This chain connects TRBV5-6 to TRBJ2-5, with 8 positions matching TRBD1. The length of the CDR3 is 16 residues. Germline CDR1 is SGHDT and CDR2 is YYEEEE. The V gene end was trimmed by 5 bases and the J gene end by 2 bases; junction bases not matched to a gene: 11. DNA for the CDR3: TGTGCCAGCAGGGCCGGACAGGGTCTCTCACAAGAGACCCAGTACTTC. This encodes CASRAGQGLSQETQYF.

This clone has a handful of counts. The genes are TRBV28 and TRBJ1-1; TRBD1 matches 8 bases. J was trimmed by 4 bases and V by 6 bases; bases with no gene match: 7. This CDR3 comprises 14 residues. Germline V gene data show CDR1 as MDHEN and CDR2 as SYDVKM. This CDR3 is CASRGQVGSTEAFF. The CDR3 DNA reads TGTGCCAGCAGGGGACAGGTTGGGAGCACTGAAGCTTTCTTT.

The V and J genes are TRBV6-1 and TRBJ2-7; 7 nucleotides agree with TRBD2. The CDR3 loop spans 14 amino acids. CDR1 MNHNS and CDR2 SASEGT come from the germline V gene. With 1 base clipped from V and 2 bases from J, the junction kept 2 bases outside the gene matches. CDR3 in amino acids: CASSEGGSTYEQYF. CDR3 nucleotides: TGTGCCAGCAGTGAAGGCGGGAGCACCTACGAGCAGTACTTC.

CDR3: CASRTSGNYEQYF. In nucleotides, the CDR3 is TGTGCCAGCCGGACTAGCGGGAACTACGAGCAGTACTTC. The chain uses TRBV28 and TRBJ2-7; 12 bases line up with TRBD2. CDR3 length: 13 amino acids. Looked up from germline, CDR1 is MDHEN and CDR2 is SYDVKM. V shed 8 bases, J shed 3 bases, and the junction held 2 bases outside the gene matches.

The V call is TRBV10-3, the J call TRBJ2-7; TRBD1 aligns across 12 bases. V dropped 10 bases and J dropped 1; count of bases not matched to a gene: 8. Germline lookup yields CDR1 ENHRY and CDR2 SYGVKD. This CDR3 is 15 amino acids long. The CDR3 DNA reads TGTGCCACCCGACCGGGACAGGGGGCTTCCTACGAGCAGTACTTC. This translates into CATRPGQGASYEQYF.